This T cell receptor (beta chain) derives from a study of cytomegalovirus exposure and HLA in healthy donors. In the PCR, 60 Vbeta and 13 Jbeta primers were used. The method was immunoSEQ multiplex PCR; TCRdb's version includes in-frame clones alone and lacks a portion of them. The repertoire consists of roughly 120,000 clones, with roughly 70% occurring once and the leading ten covering roughly 10%. Germline-derived CDR1 and CDR2 are SGHTA and FQGNSA. The CDR3 has 18 amino acids. The V and J ends lost 1 base and 0 bases respectively, with 18 bases between them. The chain links TRBV7-2 to TRBJ1-1; the D gene is possibly TRBD1 (6 bases). The sequenced sample was PBMCs. This receptor was taken from a woman aged 45-60 years in good health and CMV-seropositive. As DNA, the CDR3 is TGTGCCAGCAGCTTAGTGTCGGGACAATTCTCGATGAACACTGAAGCTTTCTTT. This sequence encodes CASSLVSGQFSMNTEAFF. The entire variable domain, with the rest obtained from reference TRBV7-2 and TRBJ1-1, is as follows: GAGVSQSPSNKVTEKGKDVELRCDPISGHTALYWYRQSLGQGLEFLIYFQGNSAPDKSGLPSDRFSAERTGGSVSTLTIQRTQQEDSAVYLCASSLVSGQFSMNTEAFFGQGTRLTVV.